The rows below give T cell receptor beta chains drawn from one sample of a study of OX40 agonist ivuxolimab in advanced cancers. Clones were read by immunoSEQ multiplex PCR, and TCRdb kept only the in-frame ones, dropping some. This table holds around 76,000 clones, just over 85% found once. The sequencing used CD4+ or CD8+ T cells sorted from blood, collected in a trial of the OX40 agonist ivuxolimab. Source of these receptors: an adult with an advanced solid tumor such as melanoma, head and neck, liver or kidney cancer. CDR3s include the opening cysteine and the closing phenylalanine or tryptophan. D genes are given only for firm matches. Clone size is stated in some rows and not others, as once, few, many or a class when expanded.

d_call	clone_size	v_call	j_call	cdr3_aa	cdr3_nt
TRBD1	few	TRBV30	TRBJ1-2	CASSRDRPYGYTF	TGTGCCTCTAGCCGGGACAGACCCTATGGCTACACCTTC
TRBD1	-	TRBV7-6	TRBJ2-3	CASSLVGTATDTQYF	TGTGCCAGCAGCTTAGTCGGGACAGCCACAGATACGCAGTATTTT
TRBD1	-	TRBV4-1	TRBJ1-2	CASRAPGQHYGYTF	TGCGCCAGCAGGGCCCCGGGACAGCACTATGGCTACACCTTC
-	-	TRBV2	TRBJ1-2	CASSETENYGYTF	TGTGCCAGCAGTGAGACAGAGAACTATGGCTACACCTTC
-	-	TRBV7-3	TRBJ1-1	CASSSFDSQNTKAFF	TGTGCCAGCAGCTCTTTCGACAGTCAGAACACTAAAGCTTTCTTT
TRBD1	-	TRBV5-1	TRBJ2-2	CASSLVALLTRGGPNTGELFF	TGCGCCAGCAGCTTGGTAGCACTTTTGACGCGAGGGGGCCCGAACACCGGGGAGCTGTTTTTT
TRBD1	-	TRBV28	TRBJ1-5	CASSQRDRASFFLGQPQHF	TGTGCCAGCAGCCAACGAGACAGGGCTTCTTTTTTCTTGGGTCAGCCCCAGCATTTT
-	-	TRBV19	TRBJ2-7	CASSSGSTGINSYEQYF	TGTGCCAGTAGCTCGGGATCGACAGGCATCAACTCCTACGAGCAGTACTTC
-	-	TRBV28	TRBJ2-7	CASSPWPYEQYF	TGTGCCAGCAGTCCCTGGCCGTACGAGCAGTACTTC
-	once	TRBV25-1	TRBJ1-3	CASSESLGPGNTIYF	TGTGCCAGCAGTGAATCGTTAGGTCCTGGAAACACCATATATTTT
-	-	TRBV9	TRBJ2-7	CASSVSGVDTYEQYF	TGTGCCAGCAGCGTATCTGGGGTAGACACCTACGAGCAGTACTTC
-	-	TRBV7-2	TRBJ1-4	CASSPWGREPGEKLFF	TGTGCCAGCAGCCCATGGGGGAGGGAGCCAGGGGAAAAACTGTTTTTT
TRBD1	-	TRBV2	TRBJ1-1	CASKGGQLNTEAFF	TGTGCCAGCAAAGGGGGACAGCTGAACACTGAAGCTTTCTTT
-	-	TRBV6-4	TRBJ1-2	CASSGRDTGGYTF	TGTGCCAGCAGTGGTAGGGACACGGGTGGCTACACCTTC
-	once	TRBV5-6	TRBJ1-1	CASSPLVGGVDTEAFF	TGTGCCAGCAGCCCGTTAGTGGGTGGGGTCGACACTGAAGCTTTCTTT
-	once	TRBV30	TRBJ1-1	CALDRAVEAFF	TGTGCCTTAGACCGGGCCGTAGAGGCTTTCTTT
-	once	TRBV4-1	TRBJ2-5	CASSQWIGPRETQYF	TGCGCCAGCAGCCAATGGATCGGACCTCGAGAGACCCAGTACTTC